This record covers a single T cell receptor (beta chain). Its matching antigen is unknown. The data belong to a study of shared clonotypes between healthy human individuals. Notes on the study in general: Clonotype sharing among donors was thought likely to change with sequencing depth. It was observed that about 5% of naive CD4 clonotypes were shared across several donors.

CDR3 length equals 17 residues. It was across several immunoSEQ plates that each subset's genomic DNA was evenly split. The repertoire was sequenced with immunoSEQ multiplex PCR; TCRdb's copy has only in-frame clones and lacks some. The repertoire holds about 2.1 million clones, 90% to 95% seen once, with about 1.8% in the top ten. Terminally differentiated effector memory CD45RA+ cells were excluded by CCR7 positive selection of CD45RO-negative cells. This chain joins TRBV21-1 and TRBJ2-7; the table's TRBD2 call for D was not verified on the DNA. TRBV21-1 is a known pseudogene. The sample consisted of naive CD8+ T cells from PBMCs. The receptor was isolated from a man in his late teens or twenties in good health. Some clones in this sample may be carry-over from other donors' samples. Written as DNA, the CDR3 is TGTGCCAGCACCCTGAAGCCGGGACTAGCTGATTCCTACGAGCAGTACTTC. It yields the protein CASTLKPGLADSYEQYF.